These 7 T cell receptor beta chains came from one sample sequenced in a study of beta chain features in type 1 diabetes. General study points: Type 1 diabetes patients showed a moderate but significant shortening of TCRB CDR3s in all four CD4+ subsets.

The authors reverse transcribed all of the isolated RNA, so sequencing captured expressed TCRB transcripts. Method: immunoSEQ multiplex PCR; TCRdb's copy keeps in-frame clones and lacks some. Here the sample spans approximately 170,000 clones, approximately 8.1% being singletons. These TCRs' antigens remain unknown. The sample comprised central memory CD4+ T cells from blood. The receptors shown here come from a woman in her thirties or forties with type 1 diabetes.

The chain has TRBV5-4 and TRBJ1-5; D remains unclear. The V end was cut by 5 bases, the J end by 7 bases, with 16 bases between. The CDR3 is 14 amino acids. Germline V lookup: CDR1 SGHNT, CDR2 YYREEE (reference sequence). Here the CDR3 DNA reads TGTGCCAGCAGTCAAGACGCTGAGGCACAGCCCCAGCATTTT. Amino acids: CASSQDAEAQPQHF. Filled out from reference TRBV5-4 and TRBJ1-5, the complete variable domain reads ETGVTQSPTHLIKTRGQQVTLRCSSQSGHNTVSWYQQALGQGPQFIFQYYREEENGRGNFPPRFSGLQFPNYSSELNVNALELDDSALYLCASSQDAEAQPQHFGDGTRLSIL.

This clone was counted ten times or more. This sample includes further DNA sequences coding for the same CDR3. The rearrangement uses TRBV28 and TRBJ1-2, with 8 bases lining up with TRBD1. After removal of 4 bases from V and 3 bases from J, the junction contained 1 base not matched to a gene. Germline CDR1 reads MDHEN; CDR2 reads SYDVKM. The CDR3 contains 13 residues. For the CDR3, the DNA is TGTGCCAGCAGTTCGGGACAGGACTATGGCTACACCTTC. Its protein product is CASSSGQDYGYTF.

This clone has a handful of counts. The chain uses TRBV9 and TRBJ2-5; a weak D match, TRBD1 (6 bases). The length of the CDR3 is 14 residues. The V and J ends lost 0 bases and 5 bases respectively, with 11 bases between them. The germline gives CDR1 SGDLS, CDR2 YYNGEE. Here the CDR3 reads CASSVEDRGETQYF. DNA for the CDR3: TGTGCCAGCAGCGTAGAGGACAGAGGGGAGACCCAGTACTTC. Together with reference TRBV9 and TRBJ2-5, the CDR3 gives the full variable domain: DSGVTQTPKHLITATGQRVTLRCSPRSGDLSVYWYQQSLDQGLQFLIQYYNGEERAKGNILERFSAQQFPDLHSELNLSSLELGDSALYFCASSVEDRGETQYFGPGTRLLVL.

The genes are TRBV9 and TRBJ1-3, with D tentatively TRBD1 (5 bases). Trimming took off 3 bases at V and 0 bases at J, with 13 bases between the two ends. Per the germline V gene, CDR1 is SGDLS and CDR2 is YYNGEE. The CDR3 has 16 residues. This chain's CDR3 is CASSARQTFSGNTIYF. For the CDR3, the DNA is TGTGCCAGCAGCGCGAGACAGACTTTCTCTGGAAACACCATATATTTT.

A few counts support this clone. The rearrangement joins TRBV28 to TRBJ1-5, with D possibly matching TRBD1 (6 bases). From germline, CDR1 is MDHEN and CDR2 SYDVKM. V dropped 6 bases and J dropped 10 bases, with 13 bases sitting between them. This CDR3 contains 12 residues. The CDR3 loop is CASRRGGQPQHF. In DNA, the CDR3 is TGTGCCAGCAGGAGGGGGGGGCAACCCCAGCATTTT.

This chain links TRBV7-2 with TRBJ2-5; D perhaps matches TRBD1 (7 bases). Germline V lookup: CDR1 SGHTA, CDR2 FQGNSA. V lost 1 base and J 6 bases, leaving 15 bases between the germline ends. The CDR3 runs 15 residues. The CDR3: CASSLEGGGTKTQYF. CDR3 DNA: TGTGCCAGCAGCTTAGAAGGAGGGGGCACGAAGACCCAGTACTTC.

The CDR3 DNA sequence: TGTGCCAGTAGTAGAGCAGGGCGGACAGGGGACAATCAGCCCCAGCATTTT. Amino acids: CASSRAGRTGDNQPQHF. The chain links TRBV19 to TRBJ1-5, with 9 positions matching TRBD1. The CDR3 is 17 residues long. Germline values: CDR1 LNHDA, CDR2 SQIVND (reference sequence). With V trimmed by 4 bases and J by 3 bases, 10 bases remained unmatched.